This T cell receptor beta chain derives from a study of T-cell memory formation after mild COVID-19. Study-level findings and limits: Second-wave clones peaking on day 37 lacked confirmed SARS-CoV-2 specificity. Among clones contracting day 15 to 85, CD4/CD8 was balanced, whereas later expanders leaned CD4+. CD4+ contracting clones lay mainly in CM and EM, CD8+ ones in EMRA.

Concerning this clonotype itself: The antigen remains unidentified.

In germline, CDR1 is LGHNA, CDR2 YNFKEQ. The CDR3 loop spans 14 amino acids. V lost 4 bases and J 5 bases, leaving 12 bases between the germline ends. One entry per CDR3 protein, called by TCRdb with MiXCR from the 5' RACE reads. The sample contains roughly 150,000 distinct CDR3 sequences, roughly 13% of which appear only once. This receptor was identified in a man younger than 30 who had mild COVID-19 (a few samples of this study predate the infection). Cell type and time point are not known. The chain links TRBV4-2 to TRBJ2-1; D tentatively fits TRBD1 or TRBD2 (7 bases each). The specimen sequenced was PBMCs or a T cell subset sorted from them (not recorded which). Here the CDR3 DNA reads TGTGCCAGCAGCCCACAGGGGAGGGACAATGAGCAGTTCTTC. Protein product: CASSPQGRDNEQFF.